This is a list of T cell receptor beta chains from one sample in a study of beta chain features in type 1 diabetes. The assay was immunoSEQ multiplex PCR, and TCRdb's table has in-frame clones only and misses some. Of 150,000 to 200,000 clones listed, 9% to 10% were seen once; the top ten hold roughly 0.72%. The sequenced sample was central memory CD4+ T cells from blood. The receptors here all came from a woman in her twenties or thirties with type 1 diabetes. The CDR3 runs from the conserved cysteine through the conserved F or W. D genes are given only for firm matches. Expanded clones are given a class, and other clones once, few, many or no size at all.

TRBV11-3	TRBJ2-1	few	.	CASSPQGSDNEQFF	TGTGCCAGCAGCCCGCAGGGGAGCGACAATGAGCAGTTCTTC
TRBV28	TRBJ2-6	few	.	CASSFFGAGANVLTF	TGTGCCAGCAGTTTCTTCGGGGCTGGGGCCAACGTCCTGACTTTC
TRBV19	TRBJ2-5	few	TRBD2	CASSMETSGREQYF	TGTGCCAGTAGTATGGAGACTAGCGGGAGGGAGCAGTACTTC
TRBV2	TRBJ1-1	.	.	CASSSGTLTEAFF	TGTGCCAGCAGTTCCGGGACACTCACTGAAGCTTTCTTT
TRBV6-1	TRBJ2-7	.	.	CASSEGEGVEQYF	TGTGCCAGCAGTGAAGGAGAAGGGGTCGAGCAGTACTTC
TRBV25-1	TRBJ2-3	few	.	CASSDIRGTDTQYF	TGTGCCAGCAGTGATATCCGTGGCACAGATACGCAGTATTTT
TRBV7-7	TRBJ2-3	.	.	CASSLGGWGTDTQYF	TGTGCTAGCAGCTTAGGAGGTTGGGGCACAGATACGCAGTATTTT
TRBV18	TRBJ2-4	.	TRBD1	CASSPVYQGAPKNIQYF	TGTGCCAGCTCACCAGTCTACCAGGGGGCCCCCAAAAACATTCAGTACTTC
TRBV7-2	TRBJ2-1	.	TRBD2	CASRTSGPYNEQFF	TGTGCCAGCCGGACTAGCGGACCGTACAATGAGCAGTTCTTC
TRBV6-6	TRBJ2-3	.	.	CASSYERGTDTQYF	TGTGCCAGCAGTTACGAGAGGGGCACAGATACGCAGTATTTT
TRBV30	TRBJ1-1	few	.	CAWSVLGGETMNTEAFF	TGTGCCTGGAGTGTTCTCGGGGGGGAGACCATGAACACTGAAGCTTTCTTT
TRBV18	TRBJ1-5	.	.	CASSPSGNNQPQHF	TGTGCCAGCTCACCAAGCGGAAACAATCAGCCCCAGCATTTT
TRBV4-2	TRBJ2-7	.	TRBD2	CASSQGRGASGTRSYEQYF	TGTGCCAGCAGCCAAGGGCGGGGGGCTAGCGGGACCCGCTCCTACGAGCAGTACTTC